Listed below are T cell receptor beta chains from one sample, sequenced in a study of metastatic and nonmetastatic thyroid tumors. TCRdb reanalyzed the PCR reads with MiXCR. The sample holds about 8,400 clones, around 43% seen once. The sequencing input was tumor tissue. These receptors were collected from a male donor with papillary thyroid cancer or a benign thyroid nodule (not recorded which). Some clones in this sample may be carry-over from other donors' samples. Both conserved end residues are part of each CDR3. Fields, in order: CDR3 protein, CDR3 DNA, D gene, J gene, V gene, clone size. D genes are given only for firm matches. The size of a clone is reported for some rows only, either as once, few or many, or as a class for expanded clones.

cdr3_aa: CARRKVTSGSEQFF
cdr3_nt: TGTGCCAGGAGAAAGGTCACTAGCGGGAGTGAGCAGTTCTTC
d_call: TRBD2
j_call: TRBJ2-1
v_call: TRBV2
clone_size: NA

cdr3_aa: CANSPRGTDTSSWANVLTF
cdr3_nt: TGTGCCAACAGCCCAAGGGGAACAGACACTAGCTCTTGGGCCAACGTCCTGACCTTC
d_call: NA
j_call: TRBJ2-6
v_call: TRBV4-2
clone_size: NA

cdr3_aa: CASSKGEDYGYTF
cdr3_nt: TGTGCCAGCAGTAAAGGGGAGGACTATGGCTACACCTTC
d_call: NA
j_call: TRBJ1-2
v_call: TRBV12-3/TRBV12-4
clone_size: few

cdr3_aa: CASKRGLAYEQYF
cdr3_nt: TGTGCCAGCAAACGAGGGCTCGCCTACGAGCAGTACTTC
d_call: NA
j_call: TRBJ2-7
v_call: TRBV12-3/TRBV12-4
clone_size: medium-sized

cdr3_aa: CASSFITAPPHTDTQYF
cdr3_nt: TGTGCCAGCAGTTTTATCACGGCCCCACCCCACACAGATACGCAGTATTTT
d_call: NA
j_call: TRBJ2-3
v_call: TRBV28
clone_size: NA

cdr3_aa: CASSPYVTSGYEQYF
cdr3_nt: TGTGCCAGCTCACCATACGTGACTAGCGGGTACGAGCAGTACTTC
d_call: TRBD2
j_call: TRBJ2-7
v_call: TRBV18
clone_size: NA

cdr3_aa: CASSPPWDRPYEQYF
cdr3_nt: TGTGCCAGCAGCCCACCGTGGGACAGACCCTACGAGCAGTACTTC
d_call: TRBD1
j_call: TRBJ2-7
v_call: TRBV11-3
clone_size: NA

cdr3_aa: CAISGGLQETQYF
cdr3_nt: TGTGCCATCAGTGGAGGCTTACAAGAGACCCAGTACTTC
d_call: NA
j_call: TRBJ2-5
v_call: TRBV11-2
clone_size: NA

cdr3_aa: CASSTHLAGGRYNEQFF
cdr3_nt: TGTGCCAGCAGTACGCATCTAGCGGGAGGGCGCTACAATGAGCAGTTCTTC
d_call: TRBD2
j_call: TRBJ2-1
v_call: TRBV28
clone_size: few

cdr3_aa: CASSRYGLSSGNTIYF
cdr3_nt: TGTGCCAGCAGCCGCTACGGCCTATCCTCTGGAAACACCATATATTTT
d_call: NA
j_call: TRBJ1-3
v_call: TRBV11-2
clone_size: once

cdr3_aa: CASSTGDTNSGNTIYF
cdr3_nt: TGTGCCAGCAGCACGGGGGACACGAACTCTGGAAACACCATATATTTT
d_call: NA
j_call: TRBJ1-3
v_call: TRBV7-8
clone_size: NA

cdr3_aa: CASSVSSGIVNEQFF
cdr3_nt: TGTGCCAGCAGCGTTTCTAGCGGGATTGTAAATGAGCAGTTCTTC
d_call: TRBD2
j_call: TRBJ2-1
v_call: TRBV9
clone_size: NA

cdr3_aa: CASSRQGGEQYF
cdr3_nt: TGTGCCAGCAGCCGACAGGGCGGCGAGCAGTACTTC
d_call: TRBD1
j_call: TRBJ2-7
v_call: TRBV12-3/TRBV12-4
clone_size: few

cdr3_aa: CSARDTGQGVYNEQFF
cdr3_nt: TGCAGTGCTAGAGATACGGGACAGGGGGTCTACAATGAGCAGTTCTTC
d_call: TRBD1
j_call: TRBJ2-1
v_call: TRBV20-1
clone_size: once

cdr3_aa: CASGQGADSKTQYF
cdr3_nt: TGCGCCAGCGGCCAGGGGGCGGACTCAAAGACCCAGTACTTC
d_call: TRBD1
j_call: TRBJ2-5
v_call: TRBV5-1
clone_size: NA

cdr3_aa: CAWSGIGNTIYF
cdr3_nt: TGTGCCTGGAGTGGCATTGGAAACACCATATATTTT
d_call: NA
j_call: TRBJ1-3
v_call: TRBV30
clone_size: NA

cdr3_aa: CASSQPIGPQHF
cdr3_nt: TGCGCCAGCAGCCAACCCATCGGGCCCCAGCATTTT
d_call: NA
j_call: TRBJ1-5
v_call: TRBV4-1
clone_size: NA

cdr3_aa: CASSLRQGVRDGQFF
cdr3_nt: TGTGCCAGCAGCTTACGACAGGGGGTCCGGGATGGGCAGTTCTTC
d_call: TRBD1
j_call: TRBJ2-1
v_call: TRBV7-3
clone_size: many

cdr3_aa: CASNDPRQGYTEAFF
cdr3_nt: TGTGCCAGCAACGACCCGCGACAGGGGTACACTGAAGCTTTCTTT
d_call: TRBD1
j_call: TRBJ1-1
v_call: TRBV27
clone_size: few

cdr3_aa: CSATSGTSGINEQFF
cdr3_nt: TGCAGTGCGACCTCCGGGACTAGCGGTATTAATGAGCAGTTCTTC
d_call: TRBD2
j_call: TRBJ2-1
v_call: TRBV20-1
clone_size: NA

cdr3_aa: CSASELYEQYF
cdr3_nt: TGCAGTGCTAGTGAGCTGTACGAGCAGTACTTC
d_call: NA
j_call: TRBJ2-7
v_call: TRBV20-1
clone_size: once

cdr3_aa: CASSQETDNQPQHF
cdr3_nt: TGTGCCAGCAGCCAGGAGACGGATAATCAGCCCCAGCATTTT
d_call: NA
j_call: TRBJ1-5
v_call: TRBV2
clone_size: NA

cdr3_aa: CASASRLAGGYEQYF
cdr3_nt: TGTGCCAGCGCTTCCCGGCTAGCGGGAGGCTACGAGCAGTACTTC
d_call: TRBD2
j_call: TRBJ2-7
v_call: TRBV28
clone_size: NA

cdr3_aa: CASSTGTGKAGGTDTQYF
cdr3_nt: TGTGCCAGCAGCACCGGGACAGGAAAAGCGGGTGGGACAGATACGCAGTATTTT
d_call: TRBD1
j_call: TRBJ2-3
v_call: TRBV11-2
clone_size: NA

cdr3_aa: CSAREDDSPLHF
cdr3_nt: TGCAGTGCTAGAGAAGATGATTCACCCCTCCACTTT
d_call: NA
j_call: TRBJ1-6
v_call: TRBV20-1
clone_size: medium-sized

cdr3_aa: CASSITTGLAGNYEQYF
cdr3_nt: TGTGCCAGCAGCATTACTACCGGACTAGCGGGAAACTACGAGCAGTACTTC
d_call: TRBD2
j_call: TRBJ2-7
v_call: TRBV28
clone_size: few

cdr3_aa: CASSQEDRARHGYTF
cdr3_nt: TGCGCCAGCAGCCAAGAGGACAGGGCTCGGCATGGCTACACCTTC
d_call: TRBD1
j_call: TRBJ1-2
v_call: TRBV4-1
clone_size: NA